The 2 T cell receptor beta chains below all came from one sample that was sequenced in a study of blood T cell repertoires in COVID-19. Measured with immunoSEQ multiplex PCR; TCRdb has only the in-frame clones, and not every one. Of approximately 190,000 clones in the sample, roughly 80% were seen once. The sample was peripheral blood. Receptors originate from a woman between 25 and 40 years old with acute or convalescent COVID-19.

CDR3 coding DNA: TGTGCCAGCAGCCAAGCGGACAGGGGAGAGACAGATACGCAGTATTTT. Amino acid sequence: CASSQADRGETDTQYF. This rearrangement joins TRBV4-2 to TRBJ2-3; 9 nucleotides match TRBD1. This CDR3 has 16 amino acids. Germline V CDR1 and CDR2: LGHNA, YNFKEQ. The J segment lost 3 bases and the V segment lost 1 base, leaving 5 bases of the junction unmatched.

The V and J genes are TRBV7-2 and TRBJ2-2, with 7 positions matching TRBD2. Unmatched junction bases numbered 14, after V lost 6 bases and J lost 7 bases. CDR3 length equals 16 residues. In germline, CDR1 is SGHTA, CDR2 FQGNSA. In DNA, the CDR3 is TGTGCCAGCAGAATATATGGGGGAGGGCCTATCGGGGAGCTGTTTTTT. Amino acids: CASRIYGGGPIGELFF.